The clone carrying this T cell receptor (beta chain) has a single count. Its target is unknown. Synthetic TCR analog templates were spiked into all PCRs individually. The method was immunoSEQ multiplex PCR; TCRdb's version includes in-frame clones alone and lacks a portion of them. Of about 81,000 clones in the sample, about 89% were seen once. This sample is drawn from a study of PD-L1 blockade in urothelial cancer. The wider study: Beginning in the mid-2010s, patients received atezolizumab, given as 1,200 mg intravenously every 3 weeks. Each blood sample yielded a median of about 150,000 T cells.

Documented time point: pretreatment peripheral blood. Overall study findings and caveats: More expansion of tumor-associated blood clones, seen at 3 weeks, marked durable-benefit patients.

J was trimmed by 0 bases and V by 5 bases; bases with no gene match: 1. The CDR3 has 14 residues. CDR1 and CDR2 from the germline V gene are MDHEN and SYDVKM. Material: PBMCs, obtained around atezolizumab (anti-PD-L1) treatment. This TCR was sampled from an elderly woman with urothelial cancer. The chain recombines TRBV28 with TRBJ2-5; 9 nucleotides align to TRBD2. CDR3 protein: CASSSGRYQETQYF. CDR3 DNA: TGTGCCAGCAGTAGCGGGAGGTACCAAGAGACCCAGTACTTC.